This T cell receptor (beta chain) was recorded in a study of OX40 agonist ivuxolimab in advanced cancers. At the level of the study: Patients assigned to dose escalation were diagnosed with hepatocellular carcinoma, melanoma, renal cell or head and neck cancer. Enrollees could have had prior anti-PD-1, anti-PD-L1 or anti-CTLA-4 therapy, which roughly 40% had received.

As regards this clone: What it binds is unknown.

Assay: immunoSEQ multiplex PCR; the TCRdb copy retains only in-frame clones and omits some. The table records around 40,000 clones, 80% of them present only once. Sampling times: baseline, cycle 4 day 1, cycle 7 day 1. Study results and caveats: There were, on average, more expanded clones in CD8+ T cells than in CD4+.

V lost 5 bases, J lost 6 bases, and 10 bases stayed unmatched. Germline CDR1 SGHNT, CDR2 YENEEA. CDR3 length: 14 residues. The chain combines TRBV11-3 with TRBJ2-7, with 7 positions matching TRBD1. This clonotype was sampled from an adult with an advanced solid tumor such as melanoma, head and neck, liver or kidney cancer. This specimen was CD4+ or CD8+ T cells sorted from blood, taken in a trial of the OX40 agonist ivuxolimab. The DNA of the CDR3 is TGTGCCAGCAGCCTGTCGACAGGGTCCGCCGAGCAGTACTTC. This sequence encodes CASSLSTGSAEQYF. Full variable domain (outside the CDR3, taken from reference TRBV11-3 and TRBJ2-7): EAGVVQSPRYKIIEKKQPVAFWCNPISGHNTLYWYLQNLGQGPELLIRYENEEAVDDSQLPKDRFSAERLKGVDSTLKIQPAELGDSAVYLCASSLSTGSAEQYFGPGTRLTVT.